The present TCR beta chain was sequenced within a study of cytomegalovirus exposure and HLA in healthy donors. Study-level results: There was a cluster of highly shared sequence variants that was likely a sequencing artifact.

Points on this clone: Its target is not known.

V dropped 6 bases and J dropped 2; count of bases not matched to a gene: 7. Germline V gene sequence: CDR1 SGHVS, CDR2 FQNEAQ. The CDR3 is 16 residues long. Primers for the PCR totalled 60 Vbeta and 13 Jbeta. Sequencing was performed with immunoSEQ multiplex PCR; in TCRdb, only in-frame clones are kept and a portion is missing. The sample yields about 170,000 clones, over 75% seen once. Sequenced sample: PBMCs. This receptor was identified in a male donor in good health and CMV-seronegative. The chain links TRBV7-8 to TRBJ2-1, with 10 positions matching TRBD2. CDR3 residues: CASRSNLAGAYNEQFF. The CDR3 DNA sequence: TGTGCCAGCAGATCAAATCTAGCGGGGGCCTACAATGAGCAGTTCTTC.